Listed here is a single T cell receptor beta chain. Source study methods: Scientists estimated how many nucleated cells there were by amplifying reference gene primers. Generated by immunoSEQ multiplex PCR, the TCRdb table keeps only in-frame clones and is missing some. The DNA was the basis for D and trimming; V, J and clone size are from that table. The sample shows about 300,000 clones, around 80% of them seen only once. V was pared by 1 base and J by 0 bases, with 13 bases between. Germline CDR1 is LNHDA and CDR2 is SQIVND (reference sequence). The CDR3 totals 16 residues. This sample was included in a study of blood T cell repertoires in COVID-19. Overall study context: Both acute and convalescent COVID-19 samples were obtained from the United States, Italy and Spain. PBMCs, B-cell-depleted T cells, or T cells provided the cDNA or gDNA that made up the material.

Sequencing was performed on peripheral blood. The rearrangement links TRBV19 to TRBJ2-7, with D maybe TRBD2 (6 bases). This TCR was sampled from a woman in her fifties or sixties with acute or convalescent COVID-19. CDR3 protein: CASSIGGGRSSYEQYF. As DNA, the CDR3 is TGTGCCAGTAGTATAGGAGGAGGGCGGAGCTCCTACGAGCAGTACTTC.